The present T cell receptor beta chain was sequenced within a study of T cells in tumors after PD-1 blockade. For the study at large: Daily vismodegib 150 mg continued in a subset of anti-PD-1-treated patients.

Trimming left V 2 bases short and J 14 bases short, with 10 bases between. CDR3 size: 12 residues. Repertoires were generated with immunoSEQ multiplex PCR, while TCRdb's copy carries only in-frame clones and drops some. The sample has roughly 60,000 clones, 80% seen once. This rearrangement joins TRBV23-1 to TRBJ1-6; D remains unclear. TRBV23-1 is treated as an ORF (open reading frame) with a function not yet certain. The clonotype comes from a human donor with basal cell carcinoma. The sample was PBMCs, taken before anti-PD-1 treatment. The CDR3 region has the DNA TGCGCCAGCAGTCAACCCTCAGGAGCCCTCCACTTT. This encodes CASSQPSGALHF.